A selection of T cell receptor beta chains follows, all from one sample in a study of siplizumab effects on memory and regulatory T cells. Profiled with immunoSEQ multiplex PCR; TCRdb holds only in-frame clones, not every one. This table holds tens of thousands of clones, 95% found once. Sample: CD8+ T cells sorted from blood. The receptor set was obtained from a human donor in good health. Each CDR3 is given with its conserved first and last residue. A D gene is named only where the DNA matches it firmly. Clone size is stated in some rows and not others, as once, few, many or a class when expanded.

>TRBV7-3|TRBD1|-|TRBJ2-5
CASSSGTAETQYF
TGTGCCAGCAGCTCGGGGACAGCCGAGACCCAGTACTTC
>TRBV6-5|-|-|TRBJ2-1
CASSLENEQFF
TGTGCCAGCAGTTTGGAGAATGAGCAGTTCTTC
>TRBV6-1|-|-|TRBJ2-7
CASSEWDLASASYEQYF
TGTGCCAGCAGTGAATGGGACTTAGCGAGTGCCTCCTACGAGCAGTACTTC
>TRBV29-1|-|-|TRBJ2-7
CSVGFGRSYEQYF
TGCAGCGTTGGTTTCGGCAGATCCTACGAGCAGTACTTC
>TRBV14|TRBD2|-|TRBJ2-7
CASSQVPSGAYEQYF
TGTGCCAGCAGCCAAGTCCCTAGCGGAGCCTACGAGCAGTACTTC
>TRBV12-5|-|-|TRBJ2-5
CASGLSGTGPQGVQETQYF
TGTGCTAGTGGTTTAAGCGGGACAGGCCCTCAGGGGGTCCAAGAGACCCAGTACTTC
>TRBV6-5|-|-|TRBJ2-7
CASSTSGRGTYEQYF
TGTGCCAGCAGTACCTCAGGGAGAGGGACCTACGAGCAGTACTTC
>TRBV30|-|-|TRBJ1-3
CAWSVPPRRYSGNTIYF
TGTGCCTGGAGTGTACCCCCACGGAGATACTCTGGAAACACCATATATTTT
>TRBV15|-|-|TRBJ2-5
CATSRDAGIQETQYF
TGTGCCACCAGCAGAGACGCGGGGATCCAAGAGACCCAGTACTTC
>TRBV6-5|TRBD2|-|TRBJ2-7
CASSPLAESYEQYF
TGTGCCAGCAGTCCTCTAGCGGAGTCCTACGAGCAGTACTTC
>TRBV13|-|once|TRBJ2-7
CASSSSLRLYEQYF
TGTGCCAGCAGCTCCTCCCTTCGTCTCTACGAGCAGTACTTC
>TRBV27|TRBD2|-|TRBJ2-7
CASSLSAGEGVTEQYF
TGTGCCAGCAGTTTATCAGCGGGAGAAGGAGTAACCGAGCAGTACTTC
>TRBV7-9|-|-|TRBJ2-7
CASSKGTGRLYEQYF
TGTGCCAGCAGTAAAGGGACGGGGAGATTGTACGAGCAGTACTTC
>TRBV9|TRBD2|-|TRBJ2-4
CASSANSGRAPKNIQYF
TGTGCCAGCAGCGCCAATAGCGGGAGGGCCCCCAAAAACATTCAGTACTTC
>TRBV7-4|-|-|TRBJ1-1
CASPKVRVEAFF
TGTGCCAGCCCAAAGGTGAGGGTAGAAGCTTTCTTT
>TRBV7-8|-|-|TRBJ2-1
CASSTDPQFF
TGTGCCAGCAGTACCGATCCGCAGTTCTTC
>TRBV6-5|-|-|TRBJ1-1
CASSYRGRHTEAFF
TGTGCCAGCAGTTACCGGGGCAGACACACTGAAGCTTTCTTT
>TRBV5-6|-|once|TRBJ2-3
CASSLERGVDTQYF
TGTGCCAGCAGCTTGGAAAGGGGGGTGGATACGCAGTATTTT
>TRBV9|-|-|TRBJ2-3
CASSPPSDTQYF
TGTGCCAGCAGCCCTCCCTCGGATACGCAGTATTTT
>TRBV25-1|-|-|TRBJ1-2
CASSELVPDREYGYTF
TGTGCCAGCAGTGAATTAGTACCCGATCGGGAGTATGGCTACACCTTC
>TRBV6-6|-|-|TRBJ2-7
CASSYSISASKYEQYF
TGTGCCAGCAGTTACTCGATCTCCGCTAGCAAGTACGAGCAGTACTTC
>TRBV2|TRBD1|-|TRBJ1-1
CASSEQYRGDTEAFF
TGTGCCAGCAGTGAGCAGTACAGGGGTGATACTGAAGCTTTCTTT
>TRBV15|-|-|TRBJ1-1
CATSVLRGGTEAFF
TGTGCCACCAGCGTCCTAAGGGGGGGCACTGAAGCTTTCTTT
>TRBV27|TRBD2|-|TRBJ2-7
CASSRRTSGSSYEQYF
TGTGCCAGCAGCCGGAGGACTAGCGGGAGTTCCTACGAGCAGTACTTC
>TRBV19|TRBD1|-|TRBJ1-5
CASSLTGAYNQPQHF
TGTGCCAGTAGTCTCACAGGGGCCTACAATCAGCCCCAGCATTTT
>TRBV2|-|-|TRBJ2-7
CASQGTAGSYEQYF
TGTGCCAGCCAGGGGACTGCGGGCTCCTACGAGCAGTACTTC
>TRBV5-6|TRBD1|once|TRBJ2-1
CASSLAKQGEQFF
TGTGCCAGCAGCTTGGCTAAACAGGGGGAGCAGTTCTTC
>TRBV5-1|-|-|TRBJ2-1
CASSLVNNEQFF
TGCGCCAGCAGCTTGGTAAACAATGAGCAGTTCTTC
>TRBV28|-|-|TRBJ1-5
CASTPTGNQPQHF
TGTGCCAGCACCCCCACAGGGAATCAGCCCCAGCATTTT
>TRBV19|-|-|TRBJ2-1
CASSIAANNEQFF
TGTGCCAGTAGTATAGCTGCTAACAATGAGCAGTTCTTC
>TRBV11-1|-|-|TRBJ2-7
CASSFQGRYEQYF
TGTGCCAGCAGCTTCCAGGGACGCTACGAGCAGTACTTC
>TRBV2|TRBD1|-|TRBJ2-2
CASSDRQGDAGELFF
TGTGCCAGCAGTGATCGCCAGGGGGATGCCGGGGAGCTGTTTTTT
>TRBV11-2|TRBD2|-|TRBJ2-1
CASSPRLAGGPDNEQFF
TGTGCCAGCAGCCCCCGACTAGCGGGAGGGCCCGACAATGAGCAGTTCTTC
>TRBV7-8|-|-|TRBJ1-4
CASSLGPQKTNEKLFF
TGTGCCAGCAGCTTAGGCCCTCAGAAAACTAATGAAAAACTGTTTTTT
>TRBV6-4|-|-|TRBJ1-4
CASSPKPEIQLFF
TGTGCCAGCAGTCCTAAGCCAGAGATTCAACTGTTTTTT